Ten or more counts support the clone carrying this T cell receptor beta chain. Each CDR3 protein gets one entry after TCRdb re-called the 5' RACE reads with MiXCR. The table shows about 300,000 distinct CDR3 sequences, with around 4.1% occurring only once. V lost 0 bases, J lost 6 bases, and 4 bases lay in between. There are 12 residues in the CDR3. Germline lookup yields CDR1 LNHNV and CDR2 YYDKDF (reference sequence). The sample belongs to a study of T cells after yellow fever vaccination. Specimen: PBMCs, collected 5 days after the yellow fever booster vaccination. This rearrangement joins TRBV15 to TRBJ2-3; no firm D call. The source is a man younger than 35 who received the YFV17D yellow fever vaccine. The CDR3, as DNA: TGTGCCACCAGCAGAGAGGGGGATACGCAGTATTTT. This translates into CATSREGDTQYF.